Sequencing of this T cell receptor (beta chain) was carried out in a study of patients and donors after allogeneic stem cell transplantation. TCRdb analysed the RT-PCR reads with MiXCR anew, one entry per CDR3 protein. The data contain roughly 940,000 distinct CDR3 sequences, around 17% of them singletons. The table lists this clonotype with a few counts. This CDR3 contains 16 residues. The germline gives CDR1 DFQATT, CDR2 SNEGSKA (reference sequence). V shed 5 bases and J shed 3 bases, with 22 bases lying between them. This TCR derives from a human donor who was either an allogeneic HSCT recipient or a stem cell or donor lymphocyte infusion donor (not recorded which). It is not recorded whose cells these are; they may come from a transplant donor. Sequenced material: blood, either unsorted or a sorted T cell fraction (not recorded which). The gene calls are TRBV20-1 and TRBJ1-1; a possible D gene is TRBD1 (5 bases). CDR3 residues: CSAPHRKGKVHTEAFF. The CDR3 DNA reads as TGCAGTGCTCCTCATCGGAAGGGGAAGGTACACACTGAAGCTTTCTTT.